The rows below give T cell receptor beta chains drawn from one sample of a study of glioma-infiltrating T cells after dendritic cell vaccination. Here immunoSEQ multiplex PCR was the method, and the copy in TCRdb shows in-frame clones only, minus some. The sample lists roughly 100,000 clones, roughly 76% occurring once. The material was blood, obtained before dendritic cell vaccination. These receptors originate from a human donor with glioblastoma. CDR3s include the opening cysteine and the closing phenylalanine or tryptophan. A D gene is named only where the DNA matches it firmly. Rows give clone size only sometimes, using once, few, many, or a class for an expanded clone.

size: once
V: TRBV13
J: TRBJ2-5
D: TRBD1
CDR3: CASSLEPGQRQETQYF
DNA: TGTGCCAGCAGCCTTGAACCGGGACAGCGTCAAGAGACCCAGTACTTC

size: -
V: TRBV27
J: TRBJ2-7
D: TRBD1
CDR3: CAAGQEHYEQYF
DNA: TGTGCCGCAGGACAGGAGCACTACGAGCAGTACTTC

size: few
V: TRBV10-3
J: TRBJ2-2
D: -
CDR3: CAISESLGAGAGELFF
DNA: TGTGCCATCAGTGAGTCGTTGGGGGCCGGTGCCGGGGAGCTGTTTTTT

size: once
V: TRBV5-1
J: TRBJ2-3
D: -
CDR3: CASSLNTDTQYF
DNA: TGCGCCAGCAGCCTAAACACAGATACGCAGTATTTT

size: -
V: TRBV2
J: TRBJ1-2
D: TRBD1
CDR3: CAKPPRDSYGYTF
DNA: TGTGCCAAACCCCCCCGGGACAGCTATGGCTACACCTTC

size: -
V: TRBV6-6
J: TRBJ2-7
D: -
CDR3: CASSRRDEQYF
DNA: TGTGCCAGCAGTCGCCGAGACGAGCAGTACTTC

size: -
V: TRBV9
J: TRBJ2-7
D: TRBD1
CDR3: CASRAGTGLIEQYF
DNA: TGTGCCAGCAGAGCCGGGACAGGCCTTATTGAGCAGTACTTC

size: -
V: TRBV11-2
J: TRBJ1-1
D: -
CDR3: CASSLDLTIRDTEAFF
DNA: TGTGCCAGCAGCTTAGATCTTACAATCAGGGACACTGAAGCTTTCTTT

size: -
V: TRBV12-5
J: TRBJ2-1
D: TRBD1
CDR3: CASLTGGDNEQFF
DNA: TGTGCTAGCCTTACAGGGGGTGACAATGAGCAGTTCTTC

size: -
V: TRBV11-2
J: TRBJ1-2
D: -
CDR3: CASSLDAGDGGYTF
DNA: TGTGCCAGCAGCTTAGATGCAGGGGACGGTGGCTACACCTTC

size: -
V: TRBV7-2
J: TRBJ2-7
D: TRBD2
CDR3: CASSLYSVTSGGTYEQYF
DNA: TGTGCCAGCAGCTTATACTCCGTGACTAGCGGGGGGACCTACGAGCAGTACTTC

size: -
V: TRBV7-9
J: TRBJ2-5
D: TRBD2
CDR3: CASSLSRRRGETQYF
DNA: TGTGCCAGCAGCTTATCCCGAAGGCGGGGGGAGACCCAGTACTTC

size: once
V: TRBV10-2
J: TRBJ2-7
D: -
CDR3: CASSDGESSYEQYF
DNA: TGCGCCAGTTCTGACGGGGAGAGCTCCTACGAGCAGTACTTC

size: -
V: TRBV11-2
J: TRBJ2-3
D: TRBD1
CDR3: CASSPDRGDDTQYF
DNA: TGTGCCAGCAGCCCCGACAGGGGAGATGATACGCAGTATTTT

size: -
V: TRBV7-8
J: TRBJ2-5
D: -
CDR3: CASSLVGRGETQYF
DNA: TGTGCCAGCAGCTTAGTGGGGCGCGGAGAGACCCAGTACTTC

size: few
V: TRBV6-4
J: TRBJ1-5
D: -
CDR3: CASSESGGDQPQHF
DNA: TGTGCCAGCAGTGAATCGGGAGGTGATCAGCCCCAGCATTTT

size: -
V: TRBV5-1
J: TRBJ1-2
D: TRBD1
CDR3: CASSPEGQGLSGYTF
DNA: TGCGCCAGCAGCCCCGAGGGACAGGGTCTTAGCGGCTACACCTTC

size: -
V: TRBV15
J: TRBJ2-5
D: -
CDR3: CATSRFSSDPEGTQYF
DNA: TGTGCCACCAGCAGATTCTCATCGGATCCCGAGGGGACCCAGTACTTC

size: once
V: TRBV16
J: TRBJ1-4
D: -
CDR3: CASRTGGAYQEKLFF
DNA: TGTGCCAGCAGGACAGGTGGGGCTTATCAAGAAAAACTGTTTTTT

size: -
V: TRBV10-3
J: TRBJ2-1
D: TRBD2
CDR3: CAISPSLAGDDNEQFF
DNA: TGTGCCATCAGCCCTAGCCTAGCGGGGGATGACAATGAGCAGTTCTTC

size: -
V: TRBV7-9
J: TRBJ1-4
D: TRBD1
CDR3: CASSRFDRAFGEKLFF
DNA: TGTGCCAGCAGCCGTTTTGACAGGGCGTTTGGTGAAAAACTGTTTTTT

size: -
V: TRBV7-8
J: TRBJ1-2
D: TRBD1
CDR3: CASSPGQGRGFGYGYTF
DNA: TGTGCCAGCAGCCCTGGACAGGGCCGGGGGTTTGGCTATGGCTACACCTTC

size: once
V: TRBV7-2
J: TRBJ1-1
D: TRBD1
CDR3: CASSLVGAGQMAFF
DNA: TGTGCCAGCAGCTTAGTCGGGGCGGGACAGATGGCTTTCTTT

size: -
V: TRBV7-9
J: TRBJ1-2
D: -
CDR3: CASSLRTGGTFYGYTF
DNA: TGTGCCAGCAGCTTAAGGACGGGGGGTACATTTTATGGCTACACCTTC

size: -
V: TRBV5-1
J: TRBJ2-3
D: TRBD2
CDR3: CASPTSGGTDTQYF
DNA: TGCGCCAGCCCGACTAGCGGGGGTACAGATACGCAGTATTTT

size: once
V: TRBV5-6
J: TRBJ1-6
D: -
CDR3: CASSLDGSSYNSPLHF
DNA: TGTGCCAGCAGCTTGGACGGGAGCTCCTATAATTCACCCCTCCACTTT

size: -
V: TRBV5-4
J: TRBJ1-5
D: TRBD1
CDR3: CASSDRTGREHF
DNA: TGTGCCAGCAGCGACCGGACAGGGAGGGAGCATTTT

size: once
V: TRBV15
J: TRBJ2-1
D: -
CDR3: CATSGIQVRSEQFF
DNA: TGTGCCACCAGCGGAATACAGGTTCGGTCTGAGCAGTTCTTC

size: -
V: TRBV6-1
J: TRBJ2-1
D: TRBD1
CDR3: CASSETGANYNEQFF
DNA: TGTGCCAGCAGTGAGACAGGGGCCAACTACAATGAGCAGTTCTTC

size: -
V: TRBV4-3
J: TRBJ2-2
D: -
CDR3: CASSQSGELFF
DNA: TGCGCCAGCAGCCAGAGCGGGGAGCTGTTTTTT

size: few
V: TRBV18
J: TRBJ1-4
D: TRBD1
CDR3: CASSPPGQGATNEKLFF
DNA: TGTGCCAGCTCACCGCCGGGACAGGGGGCAACTAATGAAAAACTGTTTTTT

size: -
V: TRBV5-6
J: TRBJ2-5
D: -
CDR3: CASTLGARRETQYF
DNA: TGTGCCAGCACCCTCGGAGCACGGAGAGAGACCCAGTACTTC

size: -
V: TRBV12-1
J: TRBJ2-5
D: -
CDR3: CASSFGRNRGGETQYF
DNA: TGTGCCAGCAGCTTTGGACGGAACCGGGGGGGGGAGACCCAGTACTTC

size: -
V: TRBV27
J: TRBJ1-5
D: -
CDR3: CARNDRFNQPQHF
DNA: TGTGCCAGAAATGACAGATTCAATCAGCCCCAGCATTTT

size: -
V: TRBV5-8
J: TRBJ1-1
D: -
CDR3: CASSRGSGGVAEAFF
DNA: TGTGCCAGCAGCCGGGGGAGCGGCGGGGTCGCTGAAGCTTTCTTT

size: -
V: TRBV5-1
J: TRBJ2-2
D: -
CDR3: CASSLPPGKYTTGELFF
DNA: TGCGCCAGCAGCTTGCCGCCAGGGAAATATACCACCGGGGAGCTGTTTTTT

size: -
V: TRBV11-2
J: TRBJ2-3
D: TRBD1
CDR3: CASSSGTGGPDTQYF
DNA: TGTGCCAGCAGCTCCGGGACAGGGGGGCCAGATACGCAGTATTTT

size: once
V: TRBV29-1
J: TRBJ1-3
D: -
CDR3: CSANLGAADTIYF
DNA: TGCAGCGCTAACCTAGGGGCGGCGGACACCATATATTTT

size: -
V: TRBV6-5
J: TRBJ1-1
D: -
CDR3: CASSRGVGDTEAFF
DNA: TGTGCCAGCAGCCGCGGGGTGGGTGACACTGAAGCTTTCTTT

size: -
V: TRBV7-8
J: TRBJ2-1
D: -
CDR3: CASTDNEQFF
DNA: TGTGCCAGCACCGACAATGAGCAGTTCTTC

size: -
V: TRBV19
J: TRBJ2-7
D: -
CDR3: CASSISGSGSYYEQYF
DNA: TGTGCCAGTAGTATATCCGGTTCGGGTTCTTACTACGAGCAGTACTTC